Below, 30 T cell receptor beta chains from the same sample are listed, as sequenced in a study of human T cells and chemical hapten exposure. TCRdb independently ran MiXCR on the RACE reads; one entry per CDR3 protein. The data contain 85,000 or so distinct CDR3 sequences, 9.5% to 13% of them singletons. As to time point: patch test 2, 6 weeks after DPC sensitization. This sample's treatment: therapeutic diphenylcyclopropenone sensitization with weekly scalp DPC. The sample was whole blood, taken in connection with sensitization to the hapten diphenylcyclopropenone (DPC). These receptors were collected from a man between 18 and 35 years old with alopecia areata. Some clones in this sample may be carry-over from other donors' samples.

The chain recombines TRBV19 with TRBJ1-2; D possibly corresponds to TRBD1 (6 bases). V was trimmed by 5 bases and J by 13 bases, leaving 17 bases between them. This CDR3 spans 12 amino acids. Germline CDR1 reads LNHDA; CDR2 reads SQIVND (reference sequence). The CDR3 reads CASSDRDIASTF. Here the CDR3 DNA reads TGTGCCAGTAGTGACCGGGACATCGCCTCCACCTTC.

This clonotype was counted many times. The CDR3 spells CASSQGAGDEQYF. The DNA for the CDR3 is TGTGCCAGCAGCCAAGGTGCCGGGGACGAGCAGTACTTC. The chain uses TRBV4-2 and TRBJ2-7, with D perhaps TRBD2 (5 bases). Germline V gene sequence: CDR1 LGHNA, CDR2 YNFKEQ. V was trimmed by 1 base and J by 5 bases, leaving 9 bases between them. This CDR3 is built from 13 residues.

For the CDR3, the DNA is TGTGCCAGCAGCCAAGAAAGGCCCCCTAGGGAGCAGTACTTC. It yields the protein CASSQERPPREQYF. The J gene is TRBJ2-7, the V gene TRBV3-1; D call uncertain. V lost 0 bases and J lost 7, with 13 bases in between. Per germline, CDR1 LGHDT and CDR2 YNNKEL (reference sequence). The CDR3 covers 14 residues.

V gene TRBV28 combines with J gene TRBJ2-2; possible D gene TRBD1, 5 bases. Germline values: CDR1 MDHEN, CDR2 SYDVKM. The V and J ends lost 11 bases and 5 bases respectively, with 21 bases between them. This CDR3 comprises 15 residues. The CDR3 DNA is TGTGCCGGCCAGTCCCAGGGTACGGTGACCGGGGAGCTGTTTTTT. It specifies CAGQSQGTVTGELFF.

This clonotype has just a few counts. The chain is built from TRBV6-2 or TRBV6-3 and TRBJ2-1; maybe TRBD2 (6 bases). Trimming took 6 bases from V and 0 from J, leaving 15 bases between them. Germline V gives CDR1 MNHEY, CDR2 SVGEGT. CDR3 length: 16 amino acids. The CDR3 nucleotides are TGTGCCAGCAGCTCCCAACGGGGGAGCTCCTACAATGAGCAGTTCTTC. This codes for CASSSQRGSSYNEQFF.

This clonotype showed up many times. CDR3 bases: TGTGCTAGTGGTTTAGGGGACTCCTACGAGCAGTACGTC. Its protein product is CASGLGDSYEQYV. The rearrangement links TRBV12-5 to TRBJ2-7, with D possibly TRBD1 on 5 matching bases. The germline V gene has CDR1 LGHNT and CDR2 FRNRAP. The CDR3 has 13 residues. Trimming cost V 3 bases and J 0 bases, with 6 bases left between them.

This clonotype was seen repeatedly, ten times or more. The J gene is TRBJ2-1, the V gene TRBV6-5, with 10 bases fitting TRBD2. The CDR3 sequence is 19 residues long. Trimming removed 7 bases from V and 4 bases from J; junction bases left unmatched: 19. The germline CDR1 and CDR2 sequences are MNHEY and SVGAGI. CDR3 amino acids: CASNPYAPRELAGYNEQFF. CDR3 nucleotide sequence: TGTGCCAGCAACCCTTACGCCCCCCGGGAACTAGCGGGGTACAATGAGCAGTTCTTC.

This chain joins TRBV20-1 and TRBJ2-2, with D unresolved. The germline CDR1 and CDR2 sequences are DFQATT and SNEGSKA (reference sequence). The V and J ends lost 3 bases and 5 bases respectively, with 10 bases between them. This CDR3 has 13 amino acids. CDR3 protein: CSASASMTGELFF. The DNA for the CDR3 is TGCAGTGCTAGTGCGAGTATGACCGGGGAGCTGTTTTTT.

In this sample, this clonotype turned up many times. The rearrangement joins TRBV18 to TRBJ1-1, with D unresolved. There are 15 residues in the CDR3. Germline loops: CDR1 KGHSH, CDR2 LQKENI. Trimming took 3 bases from V and 3 from J, leaving 14 bases between them. As DNA, the CDR3 is TGTGCCAGCTCACCTCCCGTGGGCCGAGACACTGAAGCTTTCTTT. This codes for CASSPPVGRDTEAFF.

This clonotype was recorded a few times. This chain connects TRBV29-1 to TRBJ2-1; possibly TRBD2 for D (7 bases). With 5 bases removed from V and 0 bases from J, the gap between germline ends came to 20 bases. The CDR3 spans 17 residues. CDR1 is SQVTM, CDR2 ANQGSEA, per germline. As DNA, the CDR3 is TGCAGCGTTACAACCGGGGGGCGACCCGGCTCCTACAATGAGCAGTTCTTC. Translating it yields CSVTTGGRPGSYNEQFF.

The V and J genes are TRBV12-3 or TRBV12-4 and TRBJ2-3, with a weak D call TRBD1 (5 bases). The germline V and J ends were trimmed by 6 bases and 2 bases, with 18 bases remaining between them. The CDR3 has 16 amino acids. CDR3 nucleotides: TGTGCCAGCAGCACAAGACAGTCACTAAACACAGATACGCAGTATTTT. It yields the protein CASSTRQSLNTDTQYF.

In this sample, this clonotype turned up many times. The chain couples TRBV6-4 to TRBJ1-6; D is uncertain. CDR1 is MRHNA and CDR2 is SNTAGT in the germline V gene. V was clipped by 3 bases and J by 2 bases, with 8 bases between them. This CDR3 has 15 residues. In nucleotides, the CDR3 is TGTGCCAGCAGTGAATGGATCGCCTATAATTCACCCCTCCACTTT. Protein product: CASSEWIAYNSPLHF.

The V call is TRBV28, the J call TRBJ2-7, with D possibly matching TRBD1 (7 bases). Germline values: CDR1 MDHEN, CDR2 SYDVKM. The ends were cut back, 6 bases at V and 2 bases at J, with 20 bases in the middle. The CDR3 consists of 16 residues. CDR3 nucleotides: TGTGCCAGCAGCGCAGGGGGGCACTTCAACCCCTACGAGCAGTACTTC. Translation: CASSAGGHFNPYEQYF.

This clonotype was observed many times. This chain's CDR3 is CASSSMQGPLSHEQFF. For the CDR3, the DNA is TGCGCCAGCAGCTCCATGCAGGGGCCGCTTTCCCATGAGCAGTTCTTC. The rearrangement links TRBV5-1 to TRBJ2-1, with D possibly matching TRBD1 (6 bases). V was clipped by 3 bases and J by 8 bases, with 21 bases between them. The CDR3 contains 16 residues. Germline V gene lookup returns CDR1 SGHRS and CDR2 YFSETQ.

This clonotype was recorded at least ten times. The rearrangement joins TRBV5-1 to TRBJ2-3; TRBD2 agrees at 15 bases. Trimming at V came to 5 bases and at J to 7 bases, leaving 2 bases not matched to a gene. This CDR3 has 14 amino acids. From germline, CDR1 is SGHRS and CDR2 YFSETQ. The CDR3 loop reads CASRGLAGGHTQYF. The CDR3 DNA reads TGCGCCAGCAGGGGACTAGCGGGGGGACATACGCAGTATTTT.

This clonotype was counted between two and nine times. This chain joins TRBV12-3 or TRBV12-4 and TRBJ1-1, with 11 bases aligning to TRBD1. There are 14 residues in the CDR3. The V segment lost 4 bases and the J segment 5 bases; nucleotides outside the gene matches: 3. The CDR3 protein is CASSSGQGVTEAFF. CDR3 bases: TGTGCCAGCAGTTCGGGACAGGGGGTTACTGAAGCTTTCTTT.

This clonotype was counted ten times or more. The chain recombines TRBV2 with TRBJ2-7, with D unclear. This CDR3 is 12 amino acids long. V lost 5 bases and J lost 1, with 6 bases in between. Germline values: CDR1 SNHLY, CDR2 FYNNEI. The CDR3 sequence is CASSKKSYEQYF. CDR3 nucleotides: TGTGCCAGCAGTAAGAAGTCCTACGAGCAGTACTTC.

In its sample, this clonotype was seen many times. The genes are TRBV5-4 and TRBJ1-1; D not certain. The CDR3 consists of 12 residues. V was shortened by 3 bases and J by 6 bases, with 9 bases between the two germline ends. From germline, CDR1 is SGHNT and CDR2 YYREEE (reference sequence). CDR3 DNA sequence: TGTGCCAGCAGCTACCCGGGATCTGAAGCTTTCTTT. It specifies CASSYPGSEAFF.

This clonotype appeared a few times. The chain joins TRBV6-6 to TRBJ2-5; no clear D. The germline CDR1 and CDR2 sequences are MNHNY and SVGAGI (reference sequence). The CDR3 sequence is 15 residues long. Trimming took off 9 bases at V and 1 base at J, with 18 bases between the two ends. The CDR3 reads CASRAGAAPQETQYF. The CDR3 DNA follows: TGTGCCAGTCGCGCAGGTGCGGCTCCCCAAGAGACCCAGTACTTC.

The chain carries TRBV20-1 and TRBJ1-5; 7 bases match TRBD1. J lost 7 bases, V lost 2 bases, and 11 bases had no gene match. The germline V gene encodes CDR1 DFQATT and CDR2 SNEGSKA (reference sequence). This CDR3 region has 15 residues. CDR3 amino acids: CSARLPGQRLQPQHF. In DNA, the CDR3 is TGCAGTGCTAGATTACCGGGACAGAGATTACAGCCCCAGCATTTT.

CDR3 sequence (DNA): TGTGCCAGCAGCCAAGTACCAGTGGCTTCGAAACTGTTTTTT. Protein sequence: CASSQVPVASKLFF. The rearrangement uses TRBV14 and TRBJ1-4; no firm D call. The V gene's germline CDR1 is SGHDN and CDR2 FVKESK. There are 14 residues in the CDR3. Trimming left V 1 base short and J 11 bases short, with 14 bases between.

The DNA of the CDR3 is TGTGCCAGCAGCGGAGACGGGAACTCCTACAATGAGCAGTTCTTC. Amino acids: CASSGDGNSYNEQFF. The rearrangement links TRBV9 to TRBJ2-1; possible D gene TRBD2, 5 bases. The germline V and J ends were trimmed by 3 bases and 0 bases, with 10 bases remaining between them. CDR3 length equals 15 residues. Germline assignment: CDR1 SGDLS and CDR2 YYNGEE.

Many counts were recorded for this clonotype. The CDR3 region is CASSHPSYGYTF. CDR3 DNA sequence: TGCGCCAGCAGCCATCCCAGCTATGGCTACACCTTC. This sequence joins TRBV4-3 and TRBJ1-2; no clear D gene. V was pared by 3 bases and J by 4 bases, with 6 bases between. The CDR3 contains 12 residues. Germline values: CDR1 LGHNA, CDR2 YSLEER.

CDR3 amino acids: CASSPRRGSTDTQYF. The CDR3, as DNA: TGTGCCAGCAGCCCGCGACGGGGGAGCACAGATACGCAGTATTTT. The chain couples TRBV11-3 to TRBJ2-3, with D possibly matching TRBD2 (6 bases). Germline CDR1 reads SGHNT; CDR2 reads YENEEA. The V end was cut by 5 bases, the J end by 0 bases, with 12 bases between. This CDR3 is built from 15 residues.

This clonotype was observed a handful of times. The chain employs TRBV5-5 and TRBJ2-5; unclear D gene. The V end lost 0 bases, the J end lost 0 bases, and 12 bases lay between the germline ends. CDR1 and CDR2 from the germline V gene are SGHKS and YYEKEE (reference sequence). CDR3 length: 16 residues. The CDR3 nucleotides are TGTGCCAGCAGCTTGGCTCCTATGGGTAACCAAGAGACCCAGTACTTC. Its translation: CASSLAPMGNQETQYF.

This clonotype was seen at least ten times. This chain joins TRBV5-6 and TRBJ2-3, with a possible D match to TRBD2 (6 bases). The CDR3 totals 15 residues. CDR1 is SGHDT, CDR2 YYEEEE, per germline. V lost 4 bases and J 3 bases, leaving 15 bases between the germline ends. CDR3: CASSAGTLATDTQYF. For the CDR3, the DNA is TGTGCCAGCAGCGCGGGGACGTTGGCGACAGATACGCAGTATTTT.

In its sample, this clonotype was seen many times. This chain uses TRBV20-1 with TRBJ2-2, with 7 positions matching TRBD2. The V gene's germline CDR1 is DFQATT and CDR2 SNEGSKA (reference sequence). V dropped 4 bases and J dropped 6; count of bases not matched to a gene: 11. The CDR3 is made up of 15 amino acids. The CDR3 DNA reads as TGCAGTGCTACGGAAGCGGGGAAGGTTCCCGGGGAGCTGTTTTTT. Its translation is CSATEAGKVPGELFF.

This clonotype occurred many times. The chain couples TRBV7-8 to TRBJ2-5; no reliable D call. V lost 2 bases and J 5 bases, leaving 12 bases between the germline ends. The CDR3 consists of 14 residues. CDR1 and CDR2 (germline): SGHVS, FQNEAQ. Here the CDR3 DNA reads TGTGCCAGCAGCTTAATTCTAGTCATGGAGACCCAGTACTTC. Protein product: CASSLILVMETQYF.

This clonotype has just a few counts. The V gene is TRBV7-3, the J gene TRBJ1-6; 12 nucleotides agree with TRBD1. This CDR3 comprises 14 residues. Germline lookup yields CDR1 SGHTA and CDR2 FQGTGA. V was clipped by 5 bases and J by 10 bases; unmatched bases: 3. In DNA form, the CDR3 reads TGTGCCAGCAGCCCCGGGACAGGGGGCTCACCCCTCCACTTT. Its protein is CASSPGTGGSPLHF.

This clonotype appeared many times. The rearrangement links TRBV20-1 to TRBJ1-5; unclear D gene. V lost 5 bases to trimming and J lost 12 bases, with 8 bases between them. The CDR3 has 9 amino acids. Germline V gene lookup returns CDR1 DFQATT and CDR2 SNEGSKA (reference sequence). CDR3: CSAYPCQHF. The CDR3 DNA sequence: TGCAGTGCTTACCCGTGCCAGCATTTT.